A selection of T cell receptor beta chains follows, all from one sample in a study of human CD8 memory T cell subsets. TCRdb reprocessed the 5' RACE reads and reports one entry per CDR3 protein, with no DNA. This sample's clone table lists 12,000 or so distinct CDR3 sequences. Sequenced input: CD8+ T cells from PBMCs. The receptors were gathered from a human donor in good health. Both conserved end residues are part of each CDR3. The order of the fields is J gene, clone size, V gene, CDR3 protein. Clone size is not always given. Where it is, it says once, few, many or a class for expanded clones.

TRBJ2-3,NA,TRBV28,CASDTRGLAGRRTQYF
TRBJ2-7,NA,TRBV29-1,CSVGGEAGDPYEQYF
TRBJ2-7,NA,TRBV4-1,CASSPVAGGAHEQYF
TRBJ2-4,NA,TRBV5-4,CASSRDRGRLNIQYF
TRBJ2-7,NA,TRBV9,CASSGTGGSYEQYF
TRBJ1-1,NA,TRBV5-4,CASSGAINTEAFF
TRBJ2-3,NA,TRBV20-1,CSARDSAGPSMRPDTQYF
TRBJ1-5,NA,TRBV7-3,CASSPRDRGRNQPQHF
TRBJ2-1,NA,TRBV7-6,CASSLDPGTYNEQFF
TRBJ2-7,medium-sized,TRBV15,CATSSDRGSEQYF
TRBJ1-5,NA,TRBV4-3,CASSQDRDSNQPQHF
TRBJ2-1,NA,TRBV6-2/TRBV6-3,CASRSRGGSYNEQFF
TRBJ2-1,NA,TRBV4-3,CASSQEITGSYNEQFF
TRBJ2-7,NA,TRBV7-9,CASSSPGQGYEQYF
TRBJ2-5,NA,TRBV29-1,CSVEYLDQETQYF
TRBJ1-2,NA,TRBV7-9,CASSRTGKGDGYTF